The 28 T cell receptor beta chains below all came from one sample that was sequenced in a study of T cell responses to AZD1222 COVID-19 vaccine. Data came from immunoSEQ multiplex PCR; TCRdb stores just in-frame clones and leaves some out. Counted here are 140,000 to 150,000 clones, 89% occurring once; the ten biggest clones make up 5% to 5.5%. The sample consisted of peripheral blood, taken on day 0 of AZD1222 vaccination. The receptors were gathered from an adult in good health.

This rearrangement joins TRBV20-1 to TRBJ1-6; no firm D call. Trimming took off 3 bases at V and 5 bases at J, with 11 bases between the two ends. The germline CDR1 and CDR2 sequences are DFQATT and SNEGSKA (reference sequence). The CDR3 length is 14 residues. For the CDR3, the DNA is TGCAGTGCTAGTTTGGCCAGAAATAATTCACCCCTCCACTTT. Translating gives CSASLARNNSPLHF.

The CDR3 protein is CASSQVGGRRDGYTF. The CDR3 nucleotides are TGTGCCAGCAGCCAAGTGGGCGGACGGCGGGATGGCTACACCTTC. The chain recombines TRBV3-1 (or the pseudogene TRBV3-2) with TRBJ1-2; D is undetermined. Trimming removed 1 base at V and 6 bases at J, with 15 bases between. Germline CDR1 and CDR2: LGHDT and YNNKEL (reference sequence). This CDR3 contains 15 residues.

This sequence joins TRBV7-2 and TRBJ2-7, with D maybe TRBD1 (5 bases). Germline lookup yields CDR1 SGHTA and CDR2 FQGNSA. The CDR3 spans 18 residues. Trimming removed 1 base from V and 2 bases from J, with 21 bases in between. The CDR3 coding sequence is TGTGCCAGCAGCTTAGGGTGGCAGGGATTTCCCCCGCCCTACGAGCAGTACTTC. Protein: CASSLGWQGFPPPYEQYF.

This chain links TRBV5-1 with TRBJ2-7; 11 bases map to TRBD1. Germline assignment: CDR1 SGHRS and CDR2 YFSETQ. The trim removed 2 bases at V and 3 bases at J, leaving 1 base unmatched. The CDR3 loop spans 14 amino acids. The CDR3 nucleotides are TGCGCCAGCAGCTTCGGGACAGGGGGCTACGAGCAGTACTTC. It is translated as CASSFGTGGYEQYF.

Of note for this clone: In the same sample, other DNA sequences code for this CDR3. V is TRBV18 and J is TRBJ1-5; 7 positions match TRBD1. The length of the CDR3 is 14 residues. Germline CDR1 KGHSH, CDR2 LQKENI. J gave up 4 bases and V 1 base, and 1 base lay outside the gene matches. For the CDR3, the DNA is TGTGCCAGCTCACCACAGGGGGCGAATCAGCCCCAGCATTTT. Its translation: CASSPQGANQPQHF.

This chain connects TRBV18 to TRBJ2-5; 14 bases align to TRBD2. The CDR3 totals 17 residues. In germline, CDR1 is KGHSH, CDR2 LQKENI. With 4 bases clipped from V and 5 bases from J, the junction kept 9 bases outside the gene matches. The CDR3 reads CASSLSRTSGRRETQYF. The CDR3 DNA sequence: TGTGCCAGCTCACTCTCGCGGACTAGCGGGAGGCGGGAGACCCAGTACTTC.

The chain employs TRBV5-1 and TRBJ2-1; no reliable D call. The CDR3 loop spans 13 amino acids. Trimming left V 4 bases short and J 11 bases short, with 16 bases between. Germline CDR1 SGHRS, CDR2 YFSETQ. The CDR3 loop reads CASSPSVKTKQFF. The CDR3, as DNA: TGCGCCAGCAGCCCCTCGGTGAAGACAAAGCAGTTCTTC. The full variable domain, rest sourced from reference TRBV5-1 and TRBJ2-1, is KAGVTQTPRYLIKTRGQQVTLSCSPISGHRSVSWYQQTPGQGLQFLFEYFSETQRNKGNFPGRFSGRQFSNSRSEMNVSTLELGDSALYLCASSPSVKTKQFFGPGTRLTVL.

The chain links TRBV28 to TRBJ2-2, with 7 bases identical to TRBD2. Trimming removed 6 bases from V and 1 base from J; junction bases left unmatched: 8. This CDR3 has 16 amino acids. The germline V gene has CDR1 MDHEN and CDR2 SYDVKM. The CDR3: CASSYETSLNTGELFF. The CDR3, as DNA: TGTGCCAGCAGCTACGAGACTAGCCTGAACACCGGGGAGCTGTTTTTT.

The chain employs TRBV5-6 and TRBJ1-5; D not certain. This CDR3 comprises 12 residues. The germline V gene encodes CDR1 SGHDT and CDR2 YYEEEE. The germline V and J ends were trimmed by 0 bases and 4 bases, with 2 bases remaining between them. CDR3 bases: TGTGCCAGCAGCTTGGTAAATCAGCCCCAGCATTTT. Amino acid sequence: CASSLVNQPQHF.

CDR3 DNA: TGTGCCAGTAGTAAAACAGGGTTTCGGGCTGAAAAACTGTTTTTT. It is translated as CASSKTGFRAEKLFF. This sequence joins TRBV19 and TRBJ1-4; tentative D call: TRBD1 (6 bases). With 4 bases removed from V and 7 bases from J, the gap between germline ends came to 16 bases. The V gene's germline CDR1 is LNHDA and CDR2 SQIVND (reference sequence). The CDR3 has 15 amino acids.

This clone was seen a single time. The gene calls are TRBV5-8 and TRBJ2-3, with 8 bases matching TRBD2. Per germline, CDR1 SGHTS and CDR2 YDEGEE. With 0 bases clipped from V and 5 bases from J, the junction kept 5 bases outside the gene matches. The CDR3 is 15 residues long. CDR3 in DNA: TGTGCCAGCAGCTTGGGCATAGCGGGACAAGATACGCAGTATTTT. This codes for CASSLGIAGQDTQYF.

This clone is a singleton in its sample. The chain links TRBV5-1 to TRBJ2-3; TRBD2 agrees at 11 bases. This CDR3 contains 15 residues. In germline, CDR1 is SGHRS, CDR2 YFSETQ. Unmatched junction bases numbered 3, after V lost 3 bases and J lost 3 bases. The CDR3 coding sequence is TGCGCCAGCAGCTCAATAGCGGGAGGGACAGATACGCAGTATTTT. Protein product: CASSSIAGGTDTQYF. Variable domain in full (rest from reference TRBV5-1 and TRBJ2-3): KAGVTQTPRYLIKTRGQQVTLSCSPISGHRSVSWYQQTPGQGLQFLFEYFSETQRNKGNFPGRFSGRQFSNSRSEMNVSTLELGDSALYLCASSSIAGGTDTQYFGPGTRLTVL.

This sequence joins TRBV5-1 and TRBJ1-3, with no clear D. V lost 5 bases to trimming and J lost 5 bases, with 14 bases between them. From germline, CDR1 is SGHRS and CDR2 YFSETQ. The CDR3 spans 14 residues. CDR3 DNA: TGCGCCAGCAGGAGAGACTTAACCAGAAACACCATATATTTT. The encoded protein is CASRRDLTRNTIYF.

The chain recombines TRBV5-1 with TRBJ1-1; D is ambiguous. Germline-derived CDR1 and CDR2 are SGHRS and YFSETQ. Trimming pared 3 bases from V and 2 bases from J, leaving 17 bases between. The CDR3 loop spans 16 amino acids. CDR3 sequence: CASSSRPHSANTEAFF. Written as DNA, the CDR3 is TGCGCCAGCAGCTCGAGACCACACTCCGCTAACACTGAAGCTTTCTTT.

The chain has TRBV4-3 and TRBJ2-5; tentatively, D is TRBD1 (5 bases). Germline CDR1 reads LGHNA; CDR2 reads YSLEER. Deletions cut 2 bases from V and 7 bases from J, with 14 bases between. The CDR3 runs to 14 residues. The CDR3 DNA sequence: TGCGCCAGCAGCCAACTACCCGATACAGGGACCCAGTACTTC. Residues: CASSQLPDTGTQYF.

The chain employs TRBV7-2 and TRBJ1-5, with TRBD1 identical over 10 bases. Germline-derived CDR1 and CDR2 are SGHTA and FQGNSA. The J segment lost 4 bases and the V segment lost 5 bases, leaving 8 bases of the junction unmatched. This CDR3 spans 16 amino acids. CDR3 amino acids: CASSQTLGQGNQPQHF. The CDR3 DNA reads TGTGCCAGCAGCCAGACTTTGGGACAGGGGAATCAGCCCCAGCATTTT. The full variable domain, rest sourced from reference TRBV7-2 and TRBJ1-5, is GAGVSQSPSNKVTEKGKDVELRCDPISGHTALYWYRQSLGQGLEFLIYFQGNSAPDKSGLPSDRFSAERTGGSVSTLTIQRTQQEDSAVYLCASSQTLGQGNQPQHFGDGTRLSIL.

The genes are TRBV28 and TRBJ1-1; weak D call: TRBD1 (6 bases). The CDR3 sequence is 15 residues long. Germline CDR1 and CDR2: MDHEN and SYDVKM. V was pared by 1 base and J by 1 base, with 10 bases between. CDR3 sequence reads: CASSLYTTGNTEAFF. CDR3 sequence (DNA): TGTGCCAGCAGTTTATACACGACAGGGAACACTGAAGCTTTCTTT.

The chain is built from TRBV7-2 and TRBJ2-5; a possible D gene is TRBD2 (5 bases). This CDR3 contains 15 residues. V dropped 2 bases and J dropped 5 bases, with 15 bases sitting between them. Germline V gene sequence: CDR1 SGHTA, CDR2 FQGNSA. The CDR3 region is CASSLLSGPRETQYF. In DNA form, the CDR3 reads TGTGCCAGCAGCTTACTGAGCGGACCAAGGGAGACCCAGTACTTC. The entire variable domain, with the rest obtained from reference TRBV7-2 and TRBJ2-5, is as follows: GAGVSQSPSNKVTEKGKDVELRCDPISGHTALYWYRQSLGQGLEFLIYFQGNSAPDKSGLPSDRFSAERTGGSVSTLTIQRTQQEDSAVYLCASSLLSGPRETQYFGPGTRLLVL.

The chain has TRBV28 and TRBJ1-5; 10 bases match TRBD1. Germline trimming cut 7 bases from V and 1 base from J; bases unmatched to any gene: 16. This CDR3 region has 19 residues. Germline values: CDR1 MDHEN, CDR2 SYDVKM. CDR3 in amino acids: CASISYRDRGFSSNQPQHF. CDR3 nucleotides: TGTGCCAGCATTTCATACCGGGACAGGGGTTTTTCGAGCAATCAGCCCCAGCATTTT.

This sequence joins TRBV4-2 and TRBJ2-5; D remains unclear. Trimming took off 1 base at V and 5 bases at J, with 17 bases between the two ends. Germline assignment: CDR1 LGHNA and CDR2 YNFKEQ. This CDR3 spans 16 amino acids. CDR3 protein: CASSQAYPAGRETQYF. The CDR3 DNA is TGTGCCAGCAGCCAAGCCTATCCGGCAGGTCGGGAGACCCAGTACTTC.

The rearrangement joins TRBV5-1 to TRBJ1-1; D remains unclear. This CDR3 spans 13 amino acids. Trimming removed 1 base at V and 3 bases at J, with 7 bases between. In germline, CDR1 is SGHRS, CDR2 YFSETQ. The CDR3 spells CASSLNWDTEAFF. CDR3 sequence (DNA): TGCGCCAGCAGCTTGAATTGGGACACTGAAGCTTTCTTT.

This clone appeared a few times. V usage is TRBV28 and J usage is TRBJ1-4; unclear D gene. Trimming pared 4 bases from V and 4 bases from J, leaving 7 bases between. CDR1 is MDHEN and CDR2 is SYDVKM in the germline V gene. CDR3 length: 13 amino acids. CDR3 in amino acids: CASSSADNEKLFF. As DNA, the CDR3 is TGTGCCAGCAGTTCAGCAGATAATGAAAAACTGTTTTTT.

CDR3 amino acids: CASSTARGPGSYNSPLHF. CDR3 bases: TGCGCCAGCAGCACGGCCCGGGGGCCGGGCTCCTATAATTCACCCCTCCACTTT. The V and J genes are TRBV5-1 and TRBJ1-6, with D tentatively TRBD1 (6 bases). Trimming cost V 4 bases and J 0 bases, with 17 bases left between them. CDR1 and CDR2 from the germline V gene are SGHRS and YFSETQ. The CDR3 spans 18 residues.

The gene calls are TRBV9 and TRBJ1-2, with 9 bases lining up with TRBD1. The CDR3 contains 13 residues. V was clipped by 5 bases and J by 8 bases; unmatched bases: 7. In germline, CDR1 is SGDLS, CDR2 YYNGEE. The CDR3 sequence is CASRTGGIAGYTF. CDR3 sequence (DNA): TGTGCCAGCAGGACAGGGGGGATAGCAGGCTACACCTTC.

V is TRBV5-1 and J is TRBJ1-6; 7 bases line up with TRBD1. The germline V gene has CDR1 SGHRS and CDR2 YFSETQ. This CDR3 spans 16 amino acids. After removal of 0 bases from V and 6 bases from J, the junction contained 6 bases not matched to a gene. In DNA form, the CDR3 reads TGCGCCAGCAGCTTGGCTCCCGGGACAGCTAATTCACCCCTCCACTTT. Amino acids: CASSLAPGTANSPLHF.

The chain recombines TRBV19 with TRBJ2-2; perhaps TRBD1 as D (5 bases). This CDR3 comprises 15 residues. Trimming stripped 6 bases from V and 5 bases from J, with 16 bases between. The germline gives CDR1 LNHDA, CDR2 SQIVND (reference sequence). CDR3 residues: CASSSRASRTGELFF. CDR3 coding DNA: TGTGCCAGTAGCTCCAGGGCAAGCAGGACCGGGGAGCTGTTTTTT. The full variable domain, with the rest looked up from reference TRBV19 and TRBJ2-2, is DGGITQSPKYLFRKEGQNVTLSCEQNLNHDAMYWYRQDPGQGLRLIYYSQIVNDFQKGDIAEGYSVSREKKESFPLTVTSAQKNPTAFYLCASSSRASRTGELFFGEGSRLTVL.

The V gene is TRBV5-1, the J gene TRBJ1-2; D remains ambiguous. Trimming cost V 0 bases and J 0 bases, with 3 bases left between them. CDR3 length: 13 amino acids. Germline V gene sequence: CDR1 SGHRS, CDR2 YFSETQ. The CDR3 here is CASSLEPNYGYTF. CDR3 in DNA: TGCGCCAGCAGCTTGGAACCTAACTATGGCTACACCTTC.

The CDR3 region is CASSLGRASGAYNEQFF. CDR3 DNA: TGTGCCAGCAGCTTGGGACGGGCTAGCGGGGCCTACAATGAGCAGTTCTTC. J is TRBJ2-1 and V is TRBV5-5, with TRBD2 matching 9 bases. CDR1 and CDR2 (germline): SGHKS, YYEKEE (reference sequence). This CDR3 contains 17 residues. Losses at the gene ends were 0 bases for V and 2 bases for J; bases not matched to a gene: 6. Full variable domain (outside the CDR3, taken from reference TRBV5-5 and TRBJ2-1): DAGVTQSPTHLIKTRGQQVTLRCSPISGHKSVSWYQQVLGQGPQFIFQYYEKEERGRGNFPDRFSARQFPNYSSELNVNALLLGDSALYLCASSLGRASGAYNEQFFGPGTRLTVL.